This T cell receptor (beta chain) was retrieved from a study of T cells in Graves' hyperthyroidism and ophthalmopathy (dated by TCRdb to about 2019). The study in broad terms: A discovery cohort of about a hundred patients, roughly 43 with Graves' ophthalmopathy and approximately 60 with stable Graves' hyperthyroidism, was used to find distinguishing TCR V-J signatures. Whether ophthalmopathy could be predicted prospectively was tested in an independent validation cohort made up of under 20 hyperthyroidism patients plus 17 patients who later progressed to ophthalmopathy. The roughly 90 discovery patients were divided at random into training and test sets in a 7:3 ratio. In over five Graves' hyperthyroidism patients, the study also compared T-cell repertoires from thyroid tissue with T-cell repertoires from blood. After blood sampling, hyperthyroidism patients were treated with methimazole at a starting dose of 30 mg daily, and ophthalmopathy patients were treated with high-dose intravenous methylprednisolone. TCR Vbeta CDR3 sequencing of some 140 peripheral blood samples (fewer than 45 ophthalmopathy, about 80 hyperthyroidism and some 17 progressor patients) is reported in the paper. On the study overall, not on this receptor specifically: In validation, progression to ophthalmopathy was predicted by the model with 70% to 71% sensitivity and roughly 76% specificity, a median of roughly 6 months before onset. A 13 V-J signature model separated ophthalmopathy from stable hyperthyroidism, with around 91% sensitivity and 81.08% specificity in cross-validation and 80%/75% in testing. Most expanded thyroid clonotypes (frequency above 0.001) were also detected in blood, suggesting blood repertoires may reflect thyroid immune responses. No statistical method was used to set the sample size in advance, and investigators knew the group allocation.

Patients with uncontrolled infections, other autoimmune diseases, pregnancy or lactation were excluded. Diagnoses were established on the basis of clinical symptoms, serum thyroxine and TRAb, thyroid ultrasound, and orbital computed tomography. Total RNA was extracted using Trizol reagent, and RNA quality was assessed on an Agilent 2100 Bioanalyzer. TCR beta CDR3 regions were amplified from RNA transcripts. A first-round RT-PCR of the TCR CDR3 used the HTBI primer set with the Qiagen OneStep RT-PCR kit. Libraries were constructed in a second round of multiplex PCR, after which size selection and purification were carried out. Sequencing of the libraries was done on an Illumina HiSeq2000 using paired-end 100 bp reads. The paper's processing steps were these. SOAPnuke was used to process the raw data, throwing out any read that contained adapters or uncalled bases, had a mean Phred below 15, or lacked an exact constant-primer or identifier match. High-quality paired reads were merged with COPE v1.2.5, and unique nucleotide sequences were defined as clonotypes. Clonotypes were aligned to IMGT TRBV, TRBD and TRBJ reference segments using MiTCR v1.1. The analysis included only V-J combinations with a frequency above 0.0001, which together covered 99.2% of the repertoires. A TCS score was defined as the ratio between F50 (clonal expansion) and ExV (chaos), using BLOSUM62-based TCRdist between CDR3 peptides within each V-J. Welch's t-statistics and random forest reduced roughly 540 V-J features to about 13, which were used in a naive Bayes classifier (R e1071). The similarity between thyroid and blood repertoires was quantified using the Morisita-Horn index. TCRdb passed the public sequencing reads through fastp at Q25 and MiXCR, retaining productive beta sequences. Entries that share a CDR3 protein sequence are merged under the most common genes and DNA. It is TCRdb's table, rather than the study itself, that gives the V and J calls and clone size. The sample profile shows about 640,000 distinct CDR3 sequences; just under 45% of them were found once. Less than 9.5% of the sample rests with the top ten.

As to this clonotype: It lacks a known antigen. Germline and junction disagree at one end, which may indicate a read error.

Sequencing input: peripheral blood or thyroid tissue (not recorded which). This receptor was taken from an adult man with Graves' disease, either hyperthyroidism or ophthalmopathy (not recorded which).

The nucleotides read TGCGCCAGCAGCCAAGATGGTGCGGCCACCTACGAGCAGTACTTC. Its coded protein is CASSQDGAATYEQYF. This receptor chain uses TRBV7-6 and TRBJ2-7; no confident D gene assignment can be made. Including cysteine and phenylalanine, the CDR3 has 15 amino acids. Solely the CDR3 DNA is kept, with 45 bases framed from the first base. In the germline V gene, CDR1 corresponds to SGHVS and CDR2 to FNYEAQ.